The 5 T cell receptor beta chains given below trace back to one sample, sequenced in a study of tumor-infiltrating lymphocytes in primary liver carcinoma. The researchers obtained blood RNA from unsorted whole blood and also extracted germline DNA. Synthesis of TCR beta cDNA was carried out from 500 ng total RNA with a constant-region primer. TCR beta libraries came from three nested multiplex PCR rounds using slightly modified ARM-PCR. TRBV1-TRBV30 forward primers paired with a C-beta reverse primer drove the first two PCR rounds, about 10 cycles each. TCRdb passed the multiplex PCR reads through MiXCR, listing each CDR3 protein once. The table has approximately 320,000 distinct CDR3 sequences, around 50% seen once. Sequenced input: peripheral blood. The receptors come from a woman aged 25 to 45 with primary liver carcinoma and hepatitis B virus infection.

Comments on this clonotype: A much bigger clone sits one base away, suggesting this may be a read error. The CDR3 DNA is TGTGACAGCAGTCTCGTGAGGGATGGCACTGAAGCTTTCTTT. It encodes CDSSLVRDGTEAFF. This rearrangement joins TRBV12-3 or TRBV12-4 to TRBJ1-1; D call uncertain. The CDR3 is made up of 14 amino acids.

This clonotype was counted a few times. Germline is not matched at one junction end, which may reflect a read error. This chain uses TRBV11-2 with TRBJ2-1, with TRBD1 identical over 9 bases. The CDR3 runs to 16 residues. Germline V gives CDR1 SGHAT, CDR2 FQNNGV. In DNA, the CDR3 is TGTGCCAGTAGCTTAGATGGGACAGGGCGCTACAATGAGCAGTTCTTC. Translated: CASSLDGTGRYNEQFF.

The chain carries TRBV11-1 and TRBJ2-7; TRBD2 matches at 11 bases. V gave up 8 bases and J gave up 8 bases; unmatched junction bases: 17. Germline V gives CDR1 SGHAT, CDR2 FQDESV (reference sequence). The CDR3 loop spans 16 amino acids. In nucleotides, the CDR3 is TGTGCCAGCGGCCCAATAATGACTAGCGGGATGCACAAGCAGTACTTC. Amino acid sequence: CASGPIMTSGMHKQYF.

A note on this clonotype: A much larger clone sits a single nucleotide away, making a read error possible. This chain joins TRBV4-1 and TRBJ1-2; 7 bases are a match to TRBD1. CDR3 length equals 15 residues. The V gene's germline CDR1 is MGHRA and CDR2 YSYEKL. V was pared by 9 bases and J by 5 bases, with 15 bases of the junction left unmatched. The CDR3 loop is CARSTPGQRDYGYTF. The CDR3 DNA is TGCGCCAGGAGCACTCCGGGACAGCGCGATTATGGCTACACCTTC.

This clonotype came up a few times. The rearrangement links TRBV12-3 or TRBV12-4 to TRBJ2-1, with D perhaps assigned TRBD1 or TRBD2 (5 bases each). CDR3 length: 12 residues. Trimming stripped 3 bases from V and 10 bases from J, with 10 bases between. This CDR3 is CASSLNEGEQFF. Written as DNA, the CDR3 is TGTGCCAGCAGTTTGAATGAGGGGGAGCAGTTCTTC.